This T cell receptor (beta chain) was observed in a study of shared clonotypes between healthy human individuals. The study, taken as a whole, reports: There were few donors, and this limited the genetic and exposure-history diversity represented. Shared clonotypes: about 5.3% naive CD4, roughly 4% naive CD8, 2.3% memory CD4, 0.4% to 0.5% memory CD8.

Turning to this clone: As yet, its antigen is unknown.

The authors split each subset's genomic DNA evenly across several immunoSEQ plates. Assay: immunoSEQ multiplex PCR; the TCRdb copy retains only in-frame clones and omits some. Of about 550,000 clones listed, 95% to 96% are singletons. The germline V gene has CDR1 PRHDT and CDR2 FYEKMQ (reference sequence). V was pared by 3 bases and J by 5 bases, with 7 bases between. The CDR3 spans 12 residues. CD45RO-negative CD8 cells positively selected for CCR7 made up the naive population, which excluded terminally differentiated effector memory CD45RA+ cells. The sequenced sample consisted of naive CD8+ T cells sorted from blood. The V and J genes are TRBV13 and TRBJ1-1; D is ambiguous. The TCR sequence derives from a woman in her 30s in good health. CDR3 DNA sequence: TGTGCCAGCAGCTTGGTAGGGACTGAAGCTTTCTTT. It translates to CASSLVGTEAFF.